This T cell receptor beta chain originates from a study of regulatory T cells in long-lasting Graves disease. Study-level findings and limits: Clonotypes that were public and shared totalled about 2,500 in persistent patients versus 800 to 1,000 in new patients. It was possible that the small sample size reduced accuracy.

Time point described: newly diagnosed GD, antithyroid drugs for less than 3 months. The authors made the TCR library using RNA they extracted from PBMCs. This clonotype was seen repeatedly, ten times or more. Its antigen is currently unknown. Arm-PCR of CDR3 regions and iRepertoire HTBI primers were the basis on which TCR beta libraries were built. TCRdb redid the calling of the multiplex PCR reads with MiXCR, one entry per CDR3 protein. Among roughly 560,000 distinct CDR3 sequences listed, about 11% were seen once. This same sample was also taken into another study, of T cells in Graves' hyperthyroidism and ophthalmopathy.

Sequenced here: peripheral blood mononuclear cells (PBMCs), sampled at new diagnosis, from a patient treated with antithyroid drugs. The clonotype was recovered from a woman aged 30 to 39 with Graves disease.

CDR3 loop: CASTVRGGTEAFF. CDR3 coding DNA: TGTGCCAGCACTGTACGGGGGGGCACTGAAGCTTTCTTT. The chain employs TRBV6-1 and TRBJ1-1; the D gene is possibly TRBD1 (5 bases). The germline gives CDR1 MNHNS, CDR2 SASEGT. The length of the CDR3 is 13 residues. Trimming stripped 7 bases from V and 4 bases from J, with 13 bases between.